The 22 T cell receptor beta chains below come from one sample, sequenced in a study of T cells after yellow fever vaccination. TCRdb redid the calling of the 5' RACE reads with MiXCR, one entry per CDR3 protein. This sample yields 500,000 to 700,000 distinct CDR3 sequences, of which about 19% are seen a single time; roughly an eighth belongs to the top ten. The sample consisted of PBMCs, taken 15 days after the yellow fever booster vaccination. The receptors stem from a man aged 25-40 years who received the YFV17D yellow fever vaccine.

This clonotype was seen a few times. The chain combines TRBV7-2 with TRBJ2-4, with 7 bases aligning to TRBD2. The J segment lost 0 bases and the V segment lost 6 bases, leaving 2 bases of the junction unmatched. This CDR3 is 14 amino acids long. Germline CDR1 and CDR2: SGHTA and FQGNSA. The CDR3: CASSRGVAKNIQYF. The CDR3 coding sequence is TGTGCCAGCAGTCGGGGGGTAGCCAAAAACATTCAGTACTTC.

CDR3 region: CASSRAPRGGGQFF. In DNA form, the CDR3 reads TGTGCCAGCAGTCGTGCCCCTAGAGGTGGAGGGCAGTTCTTC. The V gene is TRBV12-3 or TRBV12-4, the J gene TRBJ2-1, with TRBD2 as a possible D gene (5 bases). CDR3 length equals 14 residues. V lost 5 bases to trimming and J lost 12 bases, with 20 bases between them.

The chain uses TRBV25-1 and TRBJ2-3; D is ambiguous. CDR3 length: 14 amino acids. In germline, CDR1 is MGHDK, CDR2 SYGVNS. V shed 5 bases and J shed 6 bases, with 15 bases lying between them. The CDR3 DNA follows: TGTGCCAGCAGTCGAGGTGGTCGGCCGGATACGCAGTATTTT. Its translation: CASSRGGRPDTQYF.

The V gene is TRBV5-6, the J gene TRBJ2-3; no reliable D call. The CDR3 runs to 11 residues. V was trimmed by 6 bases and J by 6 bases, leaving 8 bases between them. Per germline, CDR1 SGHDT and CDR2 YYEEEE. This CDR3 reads CASKRTDTQYF. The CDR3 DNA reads TGTGCCAGCAAACGGACCGATACGCAGTATTTT. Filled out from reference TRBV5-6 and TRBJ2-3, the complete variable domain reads DAGVTQSPTHLIKTRGQQVTLRCSPKSGHDTVSWYQQALGQGPQFIFQYYEEEERQRGNFPDRFSGHQFPNYSSELNVNALLLGDSALYLCASKRTDTQYFGPGTRLTVL.

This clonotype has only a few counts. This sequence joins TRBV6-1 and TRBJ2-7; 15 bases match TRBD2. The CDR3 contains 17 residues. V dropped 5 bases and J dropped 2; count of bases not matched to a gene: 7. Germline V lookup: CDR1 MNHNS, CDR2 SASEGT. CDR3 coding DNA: TGTGCCAGCAGTCGGCGGACTAGCGGGAGGGATGCCTACGAGCAGTACTTC. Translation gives CASSRRTSGRDAYEQYF.

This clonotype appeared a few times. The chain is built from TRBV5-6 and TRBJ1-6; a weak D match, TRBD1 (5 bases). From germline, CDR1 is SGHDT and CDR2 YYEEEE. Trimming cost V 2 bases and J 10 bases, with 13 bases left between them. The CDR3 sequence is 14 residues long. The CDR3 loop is CASSFQGNESPLHF. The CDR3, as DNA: TGTGCCAGCAGCTTTCAGGGTAATGAATCACCCCTCCACTTT.

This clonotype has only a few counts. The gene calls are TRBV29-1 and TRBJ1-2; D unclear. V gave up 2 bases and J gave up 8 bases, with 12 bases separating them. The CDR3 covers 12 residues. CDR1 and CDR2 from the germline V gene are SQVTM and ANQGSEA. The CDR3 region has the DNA TGCAGCGTTGAAATTTCAGTCGGCGGCTACACCTTC. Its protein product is CSVEISVGGYTF. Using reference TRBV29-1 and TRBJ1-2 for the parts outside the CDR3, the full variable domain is SAVISQKPSRDICQRGTSLTIQCQVDSQVTMMFWYRQQPGQSLTLIATANQGSEATYESGFVIDKFPISRPNLTFSTLTVSNMSPEDSSIYLCSVEISVGGYTFGSGTRLTVV.

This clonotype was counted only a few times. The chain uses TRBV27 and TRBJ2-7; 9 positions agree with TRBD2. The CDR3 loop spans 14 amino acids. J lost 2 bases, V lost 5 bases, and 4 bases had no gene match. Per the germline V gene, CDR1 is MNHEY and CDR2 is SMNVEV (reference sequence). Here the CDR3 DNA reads TGTGCCAGCAGTGCTAGCGGGATAGCCTACGAGCAGTACTTC. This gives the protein CASSASGIAYEQYF.

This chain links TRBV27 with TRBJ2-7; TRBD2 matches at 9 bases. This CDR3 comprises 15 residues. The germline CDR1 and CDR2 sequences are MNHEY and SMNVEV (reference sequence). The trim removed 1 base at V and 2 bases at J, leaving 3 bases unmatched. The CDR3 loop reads CASSLFSGSTYEQYF. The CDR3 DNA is TGTGCCAGCAGTTTATTTAGCGGGAGTACCTACGAGCAGTACTTC.

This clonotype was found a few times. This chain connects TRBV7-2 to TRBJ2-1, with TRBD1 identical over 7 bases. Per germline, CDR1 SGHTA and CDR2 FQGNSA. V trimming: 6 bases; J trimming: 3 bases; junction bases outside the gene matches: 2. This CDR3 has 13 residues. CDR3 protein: CASRGGSYNEQFF. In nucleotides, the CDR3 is TGTGCCAGCAGAGGGGGCAGCTACAATGAGCAGTTCTTC.

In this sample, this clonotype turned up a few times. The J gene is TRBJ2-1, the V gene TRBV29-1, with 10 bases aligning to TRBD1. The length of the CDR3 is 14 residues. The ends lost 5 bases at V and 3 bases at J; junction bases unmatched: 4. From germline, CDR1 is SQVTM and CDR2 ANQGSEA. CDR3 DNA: TGCAGCGTTCCCGGGACAGGGGTCTACAATGAGCAGTTCTTC. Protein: CSVPGTGVYNEQFF.

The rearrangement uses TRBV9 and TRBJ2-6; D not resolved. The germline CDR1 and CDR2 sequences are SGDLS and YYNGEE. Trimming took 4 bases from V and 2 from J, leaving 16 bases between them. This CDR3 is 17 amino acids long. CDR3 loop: CASSIPGPPAGANVLTF. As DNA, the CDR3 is TGTGCCAGCAGCATCCCCGGGCCCCCGGCTGGGGCCAACGTCCTGACTTTC.

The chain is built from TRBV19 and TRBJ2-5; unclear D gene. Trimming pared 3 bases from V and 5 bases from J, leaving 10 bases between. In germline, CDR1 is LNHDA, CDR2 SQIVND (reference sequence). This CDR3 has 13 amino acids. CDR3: CASSIRGEETQYF. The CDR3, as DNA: TGTGCCAGTAGTATTAGAGGAGAGGAGACCCAGTACTTC.

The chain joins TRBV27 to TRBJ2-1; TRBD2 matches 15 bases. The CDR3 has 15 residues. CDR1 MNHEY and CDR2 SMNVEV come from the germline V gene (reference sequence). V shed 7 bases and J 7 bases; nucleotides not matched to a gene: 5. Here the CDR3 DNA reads TGTGCCAGCATGCTAGGGACTAGCGGGAGGAATGAGCAGTTCTTC. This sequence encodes CASMLGTSGRNEQFF.

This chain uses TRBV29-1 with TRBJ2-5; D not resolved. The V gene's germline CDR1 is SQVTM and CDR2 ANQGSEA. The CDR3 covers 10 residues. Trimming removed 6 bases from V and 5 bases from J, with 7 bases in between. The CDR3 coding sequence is TGCAGCGTCCTCCGGGAGACCCAGTACTTC. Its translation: CSVLRETQYF.

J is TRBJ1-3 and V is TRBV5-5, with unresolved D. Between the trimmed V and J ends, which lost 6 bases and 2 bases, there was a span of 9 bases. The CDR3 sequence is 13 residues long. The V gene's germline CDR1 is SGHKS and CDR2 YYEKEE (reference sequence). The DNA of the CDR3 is TGTGCCAGCAAGGCAGGTCCTGGAAACACCATATATTTT. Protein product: CASKAGPGNTIYF.

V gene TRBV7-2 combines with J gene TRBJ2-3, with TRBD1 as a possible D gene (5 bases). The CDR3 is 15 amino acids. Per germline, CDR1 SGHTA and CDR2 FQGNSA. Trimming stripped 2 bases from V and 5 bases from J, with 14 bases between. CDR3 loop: CASSLWYRSGDTQYF. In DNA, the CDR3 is TGTGCCAGCAGCTTATGGTACAGGTCAGGAGATACGCAGTATTTT.

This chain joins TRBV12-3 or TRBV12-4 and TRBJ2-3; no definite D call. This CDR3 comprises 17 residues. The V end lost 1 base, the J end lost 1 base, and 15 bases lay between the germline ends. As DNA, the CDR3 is TGTGCCAGCAGTTTAGGCCTCGCTAGTTCAGGCACAGATACGCAGTATTTT. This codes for CASSLGLASSGTDTQYF.

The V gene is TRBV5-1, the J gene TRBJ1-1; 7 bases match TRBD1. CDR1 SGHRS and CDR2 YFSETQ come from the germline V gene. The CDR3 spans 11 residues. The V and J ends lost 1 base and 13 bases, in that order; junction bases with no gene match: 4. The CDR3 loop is CASSLTGEHFF. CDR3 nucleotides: TGCGCCAGCAGCTTGACAGGGGAGCATTTCTTT.

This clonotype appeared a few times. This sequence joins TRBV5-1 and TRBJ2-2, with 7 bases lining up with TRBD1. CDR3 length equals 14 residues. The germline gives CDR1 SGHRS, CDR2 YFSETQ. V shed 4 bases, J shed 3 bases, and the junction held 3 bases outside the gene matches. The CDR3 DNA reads TGCGCCAGCAGCGAGGGGGCGCACACCGGGGAGCTGTTTTTT. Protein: CASSEGAHTGELFF.

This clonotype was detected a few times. CDR3 protein: CASSLTGGNTDTQYF. The CDR3 DNA sequence: TGTGCCAGCAGTCTCACAGGGGGCAACACAGATACGCAGTATTTT. This sequence joins TRBV12-3 or TRBV12-4 and TRBJ2-3; 9 bases are a match to TRBD1. V was pared by 5 bases and J by 2 bases, with 5 bases of the junction left unmatched. CDR3 length: 15 amino acids.

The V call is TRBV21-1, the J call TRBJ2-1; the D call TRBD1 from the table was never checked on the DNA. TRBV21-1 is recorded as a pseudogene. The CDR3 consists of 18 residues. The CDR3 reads CASSQTTGRGSLTIEQFF. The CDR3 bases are TGTGCCAGCAGCCAAACGACAGGGCGCGGGAGTCTAACAATTGAGCAGTTCTTC.